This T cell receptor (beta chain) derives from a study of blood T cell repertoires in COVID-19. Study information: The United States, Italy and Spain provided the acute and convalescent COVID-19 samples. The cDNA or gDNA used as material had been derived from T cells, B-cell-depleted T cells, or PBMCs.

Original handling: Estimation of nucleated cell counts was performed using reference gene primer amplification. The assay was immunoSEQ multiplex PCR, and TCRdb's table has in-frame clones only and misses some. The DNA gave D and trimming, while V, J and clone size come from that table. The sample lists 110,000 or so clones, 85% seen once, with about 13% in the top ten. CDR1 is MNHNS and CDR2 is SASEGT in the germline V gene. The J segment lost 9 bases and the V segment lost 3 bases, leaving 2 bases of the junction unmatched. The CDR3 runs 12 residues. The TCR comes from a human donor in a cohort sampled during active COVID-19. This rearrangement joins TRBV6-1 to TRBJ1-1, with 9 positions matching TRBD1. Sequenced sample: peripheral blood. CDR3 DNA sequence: TGTGCCAGCAGTGATACAGGGGGCCAAGCTTTCTTT. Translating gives CASSDTGGQAFF.